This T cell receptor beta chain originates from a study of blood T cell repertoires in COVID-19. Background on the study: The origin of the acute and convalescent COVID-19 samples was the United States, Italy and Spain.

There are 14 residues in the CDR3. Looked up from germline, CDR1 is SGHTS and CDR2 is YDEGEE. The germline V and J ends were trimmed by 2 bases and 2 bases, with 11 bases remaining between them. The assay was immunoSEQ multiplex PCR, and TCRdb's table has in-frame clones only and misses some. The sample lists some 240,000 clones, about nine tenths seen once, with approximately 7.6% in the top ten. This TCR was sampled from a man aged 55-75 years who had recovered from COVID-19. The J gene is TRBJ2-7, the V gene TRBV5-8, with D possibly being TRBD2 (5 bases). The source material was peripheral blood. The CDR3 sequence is CASSLSGKTYEQYF. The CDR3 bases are TGTGCCAGCAGCTTATCCGGGAAAACCTACGAGCAGTACTTC.